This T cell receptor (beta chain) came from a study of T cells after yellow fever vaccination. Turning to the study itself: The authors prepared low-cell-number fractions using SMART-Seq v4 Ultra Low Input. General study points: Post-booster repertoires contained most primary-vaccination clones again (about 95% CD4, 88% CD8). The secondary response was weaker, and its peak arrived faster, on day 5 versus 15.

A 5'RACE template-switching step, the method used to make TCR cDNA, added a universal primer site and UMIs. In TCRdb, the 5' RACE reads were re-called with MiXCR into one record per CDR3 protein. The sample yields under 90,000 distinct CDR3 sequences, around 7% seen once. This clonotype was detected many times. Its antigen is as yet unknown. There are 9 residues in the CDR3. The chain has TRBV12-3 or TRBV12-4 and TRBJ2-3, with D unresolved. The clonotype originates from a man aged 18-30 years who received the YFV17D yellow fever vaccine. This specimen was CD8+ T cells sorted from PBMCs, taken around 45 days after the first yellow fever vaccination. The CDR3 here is CLSSDTQYF. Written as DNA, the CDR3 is TGTTTGTCCTCAGATACGCAGTATTTT.